Listed below are T cell receptor beta chains from one sample, sequenced in a study of blood T cell repertoires in COVID-19. Produced via immunoSEQ multiplex PCR; TCRdb's table is partial and in-frame only. This repertoire shows 110,000 or so clones, around 89% found once; its top ten account for approximately 19%. The sequenced sample was peripheral blood. These receptors all stem from a human donor with acute or convalescent COVID-19. The donor label of this sample is uncertain. CDR3s include the opening cysteine and the closing phenylalanine or tryptophan. The D gene is left open where the match is weak. Expanded clones get a size class; other rows say once, few or many, or leave the size out.

D: TRBD2
size: .
V: TRBV3-1/TRBV3-2
J: TRBJ2-3
DNA: TGTGCCAGCAGCCATCGGACTAGCGGGAAGGATACGCAGTATTTT
CDR3: CASSHRTSGKDTQYF

D: .
size: .
V: TRBV7-2
J: TRBJ2-2
DNA: TGTGCCAGCAGCTTAAGTGCTACCTTGACCGGGGAGCTGTTTTTT
CDR3: CASSLSATLTGELFF

D: TRBD1
size: .
V: TRBV4-1
J: TRBJ1-1
DNA: TGCGCCAGCAGTCCTCTAAAGAGGGTCGGTTTCGTAGACAGGGTCACTGAAGCTTTCTTT
CDR3: CASSPLKRVGFVDRVTEAFF

D: .
size: .
V: TRBV20-1
J: TRBJ2-2
DNA: TGCAGTGCCAGGGGGGCCGGGGAGCTGTTTTTT
CDR3: CSARGAGELFF

D: TRBD1
size: .
V: TRBV3-1/TRBV3-2
J: TRBJ1-6
DNA: TGTGCCAGCAGCCAAGGGACAGGGGGACCGGCACCCCTCCACTTT
CDR3: CASSQGTGGPAPLHF

D: TRBD1
size: .
V: TRBV18
J: TRBJ1-2
DNA: TGTGCCAGCTCACCACCGATCTGGGACAGGGACAGTAACAACTATGGCTACACCTTC
CDR3: CASSPPIWDRDSNNYGYTF

D: .
size: .
V: TRBV30
J: TRBJ1-2
DNA: TGTGCCTGGAATCCCCAGGGGAACTATGGCTACACCTTC
CDR3: CAWNPQGNYGYTF

D: TRBD1
size: .
V: TRBV11-2
J: TRBJ1-4
DNA: TGTGCCAGCAGCAAATCCGGGACAGCGAATGAAAAACTGTTTTTT
CDR3: CASSKSGTANEKLFF

D: .
size: .
V: TRBV27
J: TRBJ2-6
DNA: TGTGCCAGCAGCCCAAGGGGTTCTGGGGCCAACGTCCTGACTTTC
CDR3: CASSPRGSGANVLTF

D: TRBD1
size: .
V: TRBV28
J: TRBJ1-2
DNA: TGTGCCAGCAGGATCGACAGGGGTCTTGGCTACACCTTC
CDR3: CASRIDRGLGYTF

D: .
size: .
V: TRBV7-2
J: TRBJ2-3
DNA: TGTGCCAGCAGCCCCTTGGGCAGGGGTTTAGATACGCAGTATTTT
CDR3: CASSPLGRGLDTQYF

D: .
size: .
V: TRBV7-3
J: TRBJ2-1
DNA: TGTGCCAGCAAGGGGGATTCACTTGAGCAGTTCTTC
CDR3: CASKGDSLEQFF

D: .
size: .
V: TRBV10-3
J: TRBJ2-7
DNA: TGTGCCATCAGTGAGTCCTGGCCAGGGAACTACGAGCAGTACTTC
CDR3: CAISESWPGNYEQYF

D: TRBD1
size: once
V: TRBV3-1/TRBV3-2
J: TRBJ1-2
DNA: TGTGCCAGCAGCCTAACCACAGGGGAGGATGGCTACACCTTC
CDR3: CASSLTTGEDGYTF

D: TRBD2
size: .
V: TRBV19
J: TRBJ2-3
DNA: TGTGCCAGTAGTGGGGGGACTAGCGGCACAGATACGCAGTATTTT
CDR3: CASSGGTSGTDTQYF

D: TRBD1
size: .
V: TRBV9
J: TRBJ2-3
DNA: TGTGCCAGCAGCGTAGGACAGGGGGCTGGCACAGATACGCAGTATTTT
CDR3: CASSVGQGAGTDTQYF

D: .
size: once
V: TRBV6-6
J: TRBJ2-7
DNA: TGTGCCAGCAGTTACGGACAGACCTACGAGCAGTACTTC
CDR3: CASSYGQTYEQYF

D: TRBD1
size: .
V: TRBV4-2
J: TRBJ1-3
DNA: TGTGCCAGCAGCCAAGTCGGGACAGCAACCTTCTCTGGAAACACCATATATTTT
CDR3: CASSQVGTATFSGNTIYF

D: .
size: .
V: TRBV3-1/TRBV3-2
J: TRBJ2-1
DNA: TGTGCCAGCAGTCGCCAAGATGTTGACAGATACACCTACAATGAGCAGTTCTTC
CDR3: CASSRQDVDRYTYNEQFF

D: .
size: .
V: TRBV20-1
J: TRBJ2-1
DNA: TGCAGTGCTAGTTCCCAATCCTACAATGAGCAGTTCTTC
CDR3: CSASSQSYNEQFF

D: .
size: once
V: TRBV3-1/TRBV3-2
J: TRBJ2-1
DNA: TGTGCCAGCAGCTCGGGGGGCGCTGAGCAGTTCTTC
CDR3: CASSSGGAEQFF

D: .
size: .
V: TRBV29-1
J: TRBJ2-5
DNA: TGCAGCGTTGCCTTAGCGAGGCGGGAGACCCAGTACTTC
CDR3: CSVALARRETQYF

D: .
size: .
V: TRBV7-9
J: TRBJ2-7
DNA: TGTGCCAGCAGCTTCCCTGAAGGACAAATACAGGGAGCCTACGAGCAGTACTTC
CDR3: CASSFPEGQIQGAYEQYF

D: TRBD1
size: .
V: TRBV10-3
J: TRBJ1-5
DNA: TGTGCCACCGGGCCGGGACAGGGGTATAGCAATCAGCCCCAGCATTTT
CDR3: CATGPGQGYSNQPQHF

D: .
size: .
V: TRBV10-3
J: TRBJ2-1
DNA: TGTGCCATCGGTGCTAGTGGCAATGAGCAGTTCTTC
CDR3: CAIGASGNEQFF

D: .
size: .
V: TRBV30
J: TRBJ1-4
DNA: TGTGCCTGGAGTGTAGGGAAAGGGGTGCCTGAAAAACTGTTTTTT
CDR3: CAWSVGKGVPEKLFF

D: TRBD1
size: .
V: TRBV30
J: TRBJ1-3
DNA: TGTGCCTGTGGGACAGGGACCTCTGGAAACACCATATATTTT
CDR3: CACGTGTSGNTIYF

D: .
size: .
V: TRBV19
J: TRBJ2-2
DNA: TGTGCCAGTAGTAGAGTAGTAGTTTGGACCGGGGAGCTGTTTTTT
CDR3: CASSRVVVWTGELFF

D: .
size: .
V: TRBV5-5
J: TRBJ2-5
DNA: TGTGCCAGCAACAGGGCGAACCAAGAGACCCAGTACTTC
CDR3: CASNRANQETQYF

D: TRBD1
size: .
V: TRBV5-1
J: TRBJ1-4
DNA: TGCGCCAGCAGCTTGGTCGGGACAGCTAATGAAAAACTGTTTTTT
CDR3: CASSLVGTANEKLFF

D: .
size: .
V: TRBV5-1
J: TRBJ1-4
DNA: TGCGCCAGCAGCTTGAGCGGAGCAACTAATGAAAAACTGTTTTTT
CDR3: CASSLSGATNEKLFF

D: .
size: .
V: TRBV7-6
J: TRBJ2-2
DNA: TGTGCCAGCAGCTCTAGGGGCCGGACCGGGGAGCTGTTTTTT
CDR3: CASSSRGRTGELFF

D: .
size: .
V: TRBV5-6
J: TRBJ2-5
DNA: TGTGCCAGCAGCTCAATAGGGGTAACCCAGTACTTC
CDR3: CASSSIGVTQYF

D: .
size: .
V: TRBV28
J: TRBJ1-2
DNA: TGTGCCAGCAGTTCCTTACCCGACCGGGACATGAACTATGGCTACACCTTC
CDR3: CASSSLPDRDMNYGYTF

D: .
size: few
V: TRBV2
J: TRBJ1-2
DNA: TGTGCCAGCAGTAGTCAGGTCCCCCTTAACTATGGCTACACCTTC
CDR3: CASSSQVPLNYGYTF

D: TRBD1
size: .
V: TRBV28
J: TRBJ2-7
DNA: TGTGCCAGCAGTTTACCGCTCCAGGACAGGAAGTACTTC
CDR3: CASSLPLQDRKYF

D: TRBD2
size: .
V: TRBV6-5
J: TRBJ2-1
DNA: TGTGCCAGCAGTTTCGGACTAGCTAAGGATGAGCAGTTCTTC
CDR3: CASSFGLAKDEQFF

D: .
size: .
V: TRBV5-8
J: TRBJ1-2
DNA: TGTGCCAGCAGCTTGGGGGGGCCCGGAACCAACTATGGCTACACCTTC
CDR3: CASSLGGPGTNYGYTF

D: .
size: .
V: TRBV7-2
J: TRBJ1-2
DNA: TGTGCCAGCAGCTTTCCAGATTCTAACTATGGCTACACCTTC
CDR3: CASSFPDSNYGYTF

D: .
size: .
V: TRBV28
J: TRBJ1-5
DNA: TGTGCCAGCAGACACTCCGGAACATTCGGGGTAAACCAGCCCCAGCATTTT
CDR3: CASRHSGTFGVNQPQHF

D: TRBD1
size: .
V: TRBV6-6
J: TRBJ1-2
DNA: TGTGCCAGCAGTCCCCGACAGGGTTTCGACTATGGCTACACCTTC
CDR3: CASSPRQGFDYGYTF

D: .
size: .
V: TRBV28
J: TRBJ2-1
DNA: TGTGCCAGCAGTACAATGACAGGGAGGAATGAGCAGTTCTTC
CDR3: CASSTMTGRNEQFF

D: TRBD1
size: .
V: TRBV19
J: TRBJ1-2
DNA: TGTGCCAGTAGTATCGGGGGACAGGGGGCTGCTGGCTACACCTTC
CDR3: CASSIGGQGAAGYTF

D: TRBD1
size: .
V: TRBV5-1
J: TRBJ1-2
DNA: TGCGCCAGCAGCCCGGCCCCTTTTGTCACACGGGACAGGGGCTTCGGTAACTATGGCTACACCTTC
CDR3: CASSPAPFVTRDRGFGNYGYTF

D: .
size: .
V: TRBV28
J: TRBJ1-5
DNA: TGTGCCAGCAGTTCGGAAGACAGTAGCAATCAGCCCCAGCATTTT
CDR3: CASSSEDSSNQPQHF

D: .
size: .
V: TRBV19
J: TRBJ1-6
DNA: TGTGCCAGTAGTATTAGGAGGCATCCAGATTCACCCCTCCACTTT
CDR3: CASSIRRHPDSPLHF

D: TRBD2
size: .
V: TRBV5-1
J: TRBJ2-7
DNA: TGCGCCAGCAGCTTGGAGCGGGGGGGCCGCGAGCAGTACTTC
CDR3: CASSLERGGREQYF

D: .
size: .
V: TRBV28
J: TRBJ1-1
DNA: TGTGCCAGCAGTTTATTGCGTATTAGGCAGGCGGGAACTGAAGCTTTCTTT
CDR3: CASSLLRIRQAGTEAFF